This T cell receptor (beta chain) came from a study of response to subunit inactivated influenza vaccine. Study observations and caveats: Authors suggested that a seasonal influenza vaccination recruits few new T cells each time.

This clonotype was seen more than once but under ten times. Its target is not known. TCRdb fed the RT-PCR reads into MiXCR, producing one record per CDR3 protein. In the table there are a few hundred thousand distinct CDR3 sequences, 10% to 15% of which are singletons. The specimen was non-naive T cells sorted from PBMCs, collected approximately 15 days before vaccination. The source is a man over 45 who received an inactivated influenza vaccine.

This CDR3 reads CASSPESAGGGYEQYF. CDR3 DNA sequence: TGTGCCAGCAGCCCCGAGTCAGCGGGAGGTGGTTACGAGCAGTACTTC. V and J are TRBV4-2 and TRBJ2-7, with 9 bases matching TRBD2. This CDR3 comprises 16 residues. Trimming cost V 4 bases and J 4 bases; bases outside gene matches: 11. Germline-derived CDR1 and CDR2 are LGHNA and YNFKEQ.